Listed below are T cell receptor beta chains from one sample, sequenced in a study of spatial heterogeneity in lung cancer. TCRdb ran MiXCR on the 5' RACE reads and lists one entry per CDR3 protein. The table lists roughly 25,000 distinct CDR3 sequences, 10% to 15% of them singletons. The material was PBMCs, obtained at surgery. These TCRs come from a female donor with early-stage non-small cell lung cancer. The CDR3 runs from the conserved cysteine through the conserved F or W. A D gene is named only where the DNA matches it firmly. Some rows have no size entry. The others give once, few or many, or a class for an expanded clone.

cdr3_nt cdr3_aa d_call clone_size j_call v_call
TGCGCCAGCAGCGTTGACAGTCCCTCGGCGCCAGATACGCAGTATTTT CASSVDSPSAPDTQYF NA many TRBJ2-3 TRBV5-1
TGTGCCAGCAGTGAATCGGGGGGAGGGAATGAGCAGTTCTTC CASSESGGGNEQFF TRBD2 many TRBJ2-1 TRBV25-1
TGTGCCATCAGTGCGTCGGGCTCTGGTGAAAAACTGTTTTTT CAISASGSGEKLFF NA NA TRBJ1-4 TRBV10-3
TGTGCCAGCAGCTTGCTTCAGGCCTGGGAGACCCAGTACTTC CASSLLQAWETQYF NA many TRBJ2-5 TRBV5-4
TGTGCCAGCAGCCAAGACAGTCCCAAGACCCAGTACTTC CASSQDSPKTQYF NA many TRBJ2-5 TRBV3-1
TGTGCCTGGAGTGTGAACGCATACGAGCAGTACTTC CAWSVNAYEQYF NA few TRBJ2-7 TRBV30
TGTGCCAGCAGCACTAGCGGGAGTTCGTCAGATACGCAGTATTTT CASSTSGSSSDTQYF TRBD2 NA TRBJ2-3 TRBV7-8
TGTGCCAGCAGGAACGGTGGGGTAATACTTCCTACGCAGTATTTT CASRNGGVILPTQYF NA many TRBJ2-3 TRBV28
TGTGCCAGCAGTTCCCGGGAGGGTAAAGACAGGGCGCAGTACTTC CASSSREGKDRAQYF NA many TRBJ2-7 TRBV12-3/TRBV12-4
TGTGCCAGCAGAAGAAAGACTAGCGGGATACAGTCTAGCACAGATACGCAGTATTTT CASRRKTSGIQSSTDTQYF TRBD2 NA TRBJ2-3 TRBV2
TGTGCCAGCACTCACCGGGCCAGAACAATCTTGACCCAAGAGACCCAGTACTTC CASTHRARTILTQETQYF NA many TRBJ2-5 TRBV6-2/TRBV6-3
TGTGCCAGCACCCTACAGGGAATCGGCGACGAGCAGTACTTC CASTLQGIGDEQYF NA many TRBJ2-7 TRBV12-3/TRBV12-4
TGTGCCAGCAGTTTGGGCGGACTAGCGGGAGTAGGGGAGCAGTACTTC CASSLGGLAGVGEQYF TRBD2 few TRBJ2-7 TRBV27
TGTGCCAGTAGTATTCAGGGACTAGCGGGCGCAGATACGCAGTATTTT CASSIQGLAGADTQYF TRBD2 many TRBJ2-3 TRBV19
TGCAGCGTTGCCGGGTCCGGGGCCAACGTCCTGACTTTC CSVAGSGANVLTF NA many TRBJ2-6 TRBV29-1
TGTGCCATCGACGCGACTAGCTTTTACCAAGATACGCAGTATTTT CAIDATSFYQDTQYF TRBD2 many TRBJ2-3 TRBV6-4
TGTGCCAGCAGTTTAGCTATAAGACTATATGGCTACACCTTC CASSLAIRLYGYTF NA NA TRBJ1-2 TRBV28
TGTGCCAGCAGTTCGGCCGGAAATCAGCCCCAGCATTTT CASSSAGNQPQHF NA medium-sized TRBJ1-5 TRBV27
TGTGCCATCAGCGAGAGCGGGAGGGCGGAGCAGTACTTC CAISESGRAEQYF TRBD2 few TRBJ2-7 TRBV10-3
TGTGCCACCAGTGGGGCTAGCGGGGTTCCCCAAGAGACCCAGTACTTC CATSGASGVPQETQYF TRBD2 many TRBJ2-5 TRBV24-1
TGTGCCAGCAGTGTGGGCGGTCAGCCCCAGCATTTT CASSVGGQPQHF NA many TRBJ1-5 TRBV6-1
TGTGCCAGCAGTTTGACAGGGTACTACGAGCAGTACTTC CASSLTGYYEQYF TRBD1 NA TRBJ2-7 TRBV6-2/TRBV6-3
TGTGCCACCAGTGACCGTCGGTCGTATCAGCCCCAGCATTTT CATSDRRSYQPQHF NA medium-sized TRBJ1-5 TRBV24-1
TGTGCCAGCAGTCCGGACAGTCCCCAAGAGACCCAGTACTTC CASSPDSPQETQYF NA many TRBJ2-5 TRBV28
TGTGCCAGCAGTGAACACCCGGTGAACACTGAAGCTTTCTTT CASSEHPVNTEAFF NA many TRBJ1-1 TRBV12-3/TRBV12-4
TGCGCCAGCAGTGAGGTGACTGAAGCTTTCTTT CASSEVTEAFF NA NA TRBJ1-1 TRBV10-2
TGTGCCAGCTCGCCGGGACAGCAAGAGACCCAGTACTTC CASSPGQQETQYF TRBD1 many TRBJ2-5 TRBV18
TGTGCCAGCAGCTTAGACCCCAAAAACATTCAGTACTTC CASSLDPKNIQYF NA many TRBJ2-4 TRBV7-2
TGTGCCAGCAGCTTAGCCTTAGGTCGCGGGACAGGGAAGACAGATACGCAGTATTTT CASSLALGRGTGKTDTQYF TRBD1 many TRBJ2-3 TRBV11-2
TGTGCCAGCAGTCCCTCAGGGGTCTACGAGCAGTACTTC CASSPSGVYEQYF NA many TRBJ2-7 TRBV27